Listed below are T cell receptor beta chains from one sample, sequenced in a study of blood T cell repertoires in COVID-19. TCRdb keeps only in-frame clones here, not all; method: immunoSEQ multiplex PCR. This sample carries about 300,000 clones, under 90% of them seen once, and the ten largest clones take roughly 2.9%. Sequencing input: PBMCs or T cells enriched from blood (not recorded which). The source is a woman in her fifties or sixties who had been exposed to COVID-19. Each CDR3 is given with its conserved first and last residue. The D gene is left open where the match is weak. Only part of the rows carry a size: once, few, many, or a class if the clone is expanded.

D	V	J	size	DNA	CDR3
-	TRBV5-8	TRBJ2-7	-	TGTGCCAGCAGCCACACGACCGGGACTCGAGTCGAGCAGTACTTC	CASSHTTGTRVEQYF
-	TRBV28	TRBJ2-5	-	TGTGCCAGCAGTCCTCGCAGTGTTGACCAAGAGACCCAGTACTTC	CASSPRSVDQETQYF
TRBD1	TRBV3-1/TRBV3-2	TRBJ1-4	-	TGTGCCAGCAGCAGTACAGGGGCCTTAAATGAAAAACTGTTTTTT	CASSSTGALNEKLFF
-	TRBV18	TRBJ1-4	-	TGTGCCAGCTCACCAGGGGCCCCGCAAAAACTGTTTTTT	CASSPGAPQKLFF
-	TRBV19	TRBJ2-2	-	TGTGCCAGTAGCAAGACAACTTCGCACGGGGAGCTGTTTTTT	CASSKTTSHGELFF
TRBD2	TRBV7-8	TRBJ2-2	-	TGTGCCAGCAGCTTTCGGGAGGCGAACACCGGGGAGCTGTTTTTT	CASSFREANTGELFF
TRBD1	TRBV7-8	TRBJ2-1	-	TGTGCCAGCAGCCCACCCGGACAGGGCCCTTACAATGAGCAGTTCTTC	CASSPPGQGPYNEQFF
TRBD1	TRBV24-1	TRBJ1-4	-	TGTGCCAGCCAAAGACAGGGAAACGAAAAACTGTTTTTT	CASQRQGNEKLFF
-	TRBV28	TRBJ1-5	-	TGTGCCTGTATCTCAGGGGTTCTGGGCAATCAGCCCCAGCATTTT	CACISGVLGNQPQHF
-	TRBV30	TRBJ1-2	-	TGTGCCTGGAGTTTCGCGCCGAACTATGGCTACACCTTC	CAWSFAPNYGYTF
-	TRBV18	TRBJ1-5	once	TGTGCCAGCTCACCATATCGGGAAGGATCCAATCAGCCCCAGCATTTT	CASSPYREGSNQPQHF
-	TRBV6-5	TRBJ1-4	-	TGTGCCAGCAGAACCAGGGGATTAAATGAAAAACTGTTTTTT	CASRTRGLNEKLFF
-	TRBV19	TRBJ2-3	once	TGTGCCAGTAGTGAGACAGGCACAGATACGCAGTATTTT	CASSETGTDTQYF
TRBD1	TRBV2	TRBJ1-2	-	TGTGCCAGCGGGGACAGGCCCTATGGCTACACCTTC	CASGDRPYGYTF
TRBD1	TRBV29-1	TRBJ2-5	-	TGCAGCGTCATGGCGGGACAGGGGAAAGAGACCCAGTACTTC	CSVMAGQGKETQYF
-	TRBV4-2	TRBJ2-5	-	TGTGCCAGCAGCCAAGGAGACAGAACGTCGGGAGAGACCCAGTACTTC	CASSQGDRTSGETQYF